The clone carrying this T cell receptor (beta chain) appeared a few times. Its antigen is as yet unknown. The source of the sample is a study of T cells in Graves' hyperthyroidism and ophthalmopathy. Whole-study context: The authors collected peripheral blood at initial diagnosis, before any treatment. Whole-study findings and limits: Within blood appeared most thyroid clonotypes that had expanded above 0.001.

Diagnosis of hyperthyroidism was new in patients aged 18 to 65, and its duration was under 2 months. PBMCs were collected from an approximately 10 ml volume of fresh peripheral blood. Regions amplified from RNA transcripts were the TCR beta CDR3 regions. HTBI primers were employed in a first-round RT-PCR of the TCR CDR3. Each CDR3 protein is one row after TCRdb ran MiXCR on the multiplex PCR reads. Counted here are under 300,000 distinct CDR3 sequences, approximately 16% occurring once; the ten biggest clones make up over 25%. Per the germline V gene, CDR1 is MNHNS and CDR2 is SASEGT. Trimming shortened V by 6 bases and J by 4 bases, and 20 bases separated the two germline ends. CDR3 length: 16 residues.

The TCR was taken from a woman in her forties or fifties with Graves' hyperthyroidism that later progressed to Graves' ophthalmopathy. The specimen was blood. The chain carries TRBV6-1 and TRBJ2-3; possible D gene TRBD2, 7 bases. The CDR3 nucleotides read TGTGCCAGCAGCCTTAGGGGGGGAGGGAGGGCAGATACGCAGTATTTT. Translation: CASSLRGGGRADTQYF.